This record looks at one T cell receptor (beta chain) sequence and its context. This CDR3 contains 12 residues. V gave up 7 bases and J gave up 6 bases, with 12 bases separating them. Germline CDR1 and CDR2: MDHEN and SYDVKM. The sample is drawn from a study of cytotoxic CD8 clonotypes in ibrutinib-treated CLL. Assay: immunoSEQ multiplex PCR; the TCRdb copy retains only in-frame clones and omits some. The table has 85,000 or so clones, 75% to 85% seen once; the top ten hold approximately 5.1%. This material consisted of PBMCs, taken after 12 months of ibrutinib treatment. The receptor was isolated from a human donor with chronic lymphocytic leukemia. The chain couples TRBV28 to TRBJ1-2, with D uncertain. DNA of the CDR3: TGTGCCAGCAACTCAGGAGGTAATGGCTACACCTTC. Its translation: CASNSGGNGYTF.